A selection of T cell receptor beta chains follows, all from one sample in a study of T cell repertoires in aging, cancer and after chemotherapy. TCRdb independently ran MiXCR on the multiplex PCR reads; one entry per CDR3 protein. The sample consists of about 9,300 distinct CDR3 sequences, more than 50% of them appearing once. Sequencing was done on a sample of blood. These TCRs come from a human donor in good health. CDR3s include the opening cysteine and the closing phenylalanine or tryptophan. Each record gives: D gene, clone size, V gene, J gene, CDR3 DNA, CDR3 protein. The D gene is left open where the match is weak. Clone size is shown for a subset of rows, as once, few, many or a class of expanded clone.

d_call: .
clone_size: .
v_call: TRBV19
j_call: TRBJ1-2
cdr3_nt: TGTGCCAGCTCGGGGGGCTCACGTCTTGGCTACACCTTC
cdr3_aa: CASSGGSRLGYTF

d_call: .
clone_size: .
v_call: TRBV15
j_call: TRBJ2-5
cdr3_nt: TGTGCCACCAGCAGCTCCCGGGCGGGGGAGACCCAGTACTTC
cdr3_aa: CATSSSRAGETQYF

d_call: TRBD1
clone_size: few
v_call: TRBV30
j_call: TRBJ1-6
cdr3_nt: TGTGCCTGGGGACAGGGTCTCGACAATTCACCCCTCCACTTT
cdr3_aa: CAWGQGLDNSPLHF

d_call: TRBD2
clone_size: .
v_call: TRBV6-1
j_call: TRBJ2-1
cdr3_nt: TGTGCCAGCAGCCTAGCGGGGCCCTACAATGAGCAGTTCTTC
cdr3_aa: CASSLAGPYNEQFF

d_call: .
clone_size: few
v_call: TRBV19
j_call: TRBJ2-6
cdr3_nt: TGTGCCAGTAGTGCCAGGGTTTCTGGGGCCAACGTCCTGACTTTC
cdr3_aa: CASSARVSGANVLTF

d_call: .
clone_size: .
v_call: TRBV29-1
j_call: TRBJ2-7
cdr3_nt: TGCAGCGTTGTATTCACTAATGGGGCCTACGAGCAGTACTTC
cdr3_aa: CSVVFTNGAYEQYF

d_call: TRBD2
clone_size: .
v_call: TRBV6-1
j_call: TRBJ2-7
cdr3_nt: TGTGCCAGCAGTGTGGGACGGACTAGCGGGGGGTACGAGCAGTACTTC
cdr3_aa: CASSVGRTSGGYEQYF

d_call: .
clone_size: .
v_call: TRBV6-1
j_call: TRBJ1-6
cdr3_nt: TGTGCCAGCAGTCTCCAATCAATAAGGTCACCCCTCCACTTT
cdr3_aa: CASSLQSIRSPLHF

d_call: .
clone_size: once
v_call: TRBV6-5
j_call: TRBJ2-1
cdr3_nt: TGTGCCAGCAGTTACTCAGAGGGGTACAATGAGCAGTTCTTC
cdr3_aa: CASSYSEGYNEQFF

d_call: TRBD1
clone_size: few
v_call: TRBV29-1
j_call: TRBJ2-7
cdr3_nt: TGCAGCGTCTCCGGGACAGGGATCTACGAGCAGTACTTC
cdr3_aa: CSVSGTGIYEQYF

d_call: .
clone_size: few
v_call: TRBV7-9
j_call: TRBJ1-2
cdr3_nt: TGTGCCAGCAGCTCGCAGGGTATCTTCTATGGCTACACCTTC
cdr3_aa: CASSSQGIFYGYTF

d_call: TRBD2
clone_size: once
v_call: TRBV19
j_call: TRBJ2-4
cdr3_nt: TGTGCCAGTAGTAGTAGCGGGAGGGGATCTACCAAAAACATTCAGTACTTC
cdr3_aa: CASSSSGRGSTKNIQYF

d_call: .
clone_size: .
v_call: TRBV6-5
j_call: TRBJ2-5
cdr3_nt: TGTGCCAGCAGCCGTCAAGCGGGAGAGACCCAGTACTTC
cdr3_aa: CASSRQAGETQYF

d_call: .
clone_size: .
v_call: TRBV30
j_call: TRBJ1-1
cdr3_nt: TGTGCCTGGACCCCGGACAGAAACACTGAAGCTTTCTTT
cdr3_aa: CAWTPDRNTEAFF

d_call: TRBD2
clone_size: .
v_call: TRBV11-1
j_call: TRBJ2-1
cdr3_nt: TGTGCCAGCAGCCCGGCTAGCGGGAGACACATCGATGAGCAGTTCTTC
cdr3_aa: CASSPASGRHIDEQFF

d_call: .
clone_size: .
v_call: TRBV18
j_call: TRBJ1-2
cdr3_nt: TGTGCCAGCTCACCACCCCAGGCTTCCCTGGACTATGGCTACACCTTC
cdr3_aa: CASSPPQASLDYGYTF

d_call: .
clone_size: .
v_call: TRBV11-1
j_call: TRBJ2-1
cdr3_nt: TGTGCCAGCAGCCTAAGTACGGGGAGGGGGCCCTCCTACAATGAGCAGTTCTTC
cdr3_aa: CASSLSTGRGPSYNEQFF

d_call: .
clone_size: .
v_call: TRBV6-2/TRBV6-3
j_call: TRBJ1-5
cdr3_nt: TGTGCCAGCAGCCCTCCCGTTCAGCCCCAGCATTTT
cdr3_aa: CASSPPVQPQHF

d_call: TRBD2
clone_size: .
v_call: TRBV20-1
j_call: TRBJ2-3
cdr3_nt: TGCAGTGTTCCGGGGGGGGGCCCCAGGGATACGCAGTATTTT
cdr3_aa: CSVPGGGPRDTQYF

d_call: .
clone_size: few
v_call: TRBV12-3/TRBV12-4
j_call: TRBJ2-7
cdr3_nt: TGTGCCAGCAGTTTCCGAAACAGGGAGAGCTCCTACGAGCAGTACTTC
cdr3_aa: CASSFRNRESSYEQYF

d_call: TRBD2
clone_size: .
v_call: TRBV24-1
j_call: TRBJ2-3
cdr3_nt: TGTGCCACCAGTGATTTACCGGCGGGGGGGCCCACAGATACGCAGTATTTT
cdr3_aa: CATSDLPAGGPTDTQYF

d_call: .
clone_size: .
v_call: TRBV7-4
j_call: TRBJ1-1
cdr3_nt: TGTGCCAGCAGCTTCCAGGGGATGAACACTGAAGCTTTCTTT
cdr3_aa: CASSFQGMNTEAFF

d_call: .
clone_size: .
v_call: TRBV18
j_call: TRBJ1-2
cdr3_nt: TGTGCCAGCTCACCGCAGGGGAAGAACTATGGCTACACCTTC
cdr3_aa: CASSPQGKNYGYTF

d_call: .
clone_size: .
v_call: TRBV6-5
j_call: TRBJ1-3
cdr3_nt: TGTGCCACCGCCGAGAGGGATGGAAACACCATATATTTT
cdr3_aa: CATAERDGNTIYF

d_call: TRBD1
clone_size: .
v_call: TRBV5-6
j_call: TRBJ1-6
cdr3_nt: TGCGCCAGCAGCTTGGCGTGGACAGGGGGGAATTCACCCCTCCACTTT
cdr3_aa: CASSLAWTGGNSPLHF

d_call: .
clone_size: .
v_call: TRBV6-2/TRBV6-3
j_call: TRBJ2-5
cdr3_nt: TGTGCCAGCAGTCACTCCGGGGGACAAGAGACCCAGTACTTC
cdr3_aa: CASSHSGGQETQYF

d_call: .
clone_size: .
v_call: TRBV6-5
j_call: TRBJ1-5
cdr3_nt: TGTGCCACTGGGTCAGGCAATCAGCCCCAGCATTTT
cdr3_aa: CATGSGNQPQHF

d_call: .
clone_size: .
v_call: TRBV5-4
j_call: TRBJ2-5
cdr3_nt: TGTGCCAGCAGCTTACGTGAGACCCAGTACTTC
cdr3_aa: CASSLRETQYF

d_call: .
clone_size: few
v_call: TRBV29-1
j_call: TRBJ2-7
cdr3_nt: TGCAGCGTTGTAGGGGTCTCTACAAAAAGCGACGAGCAGTACTTC
cdr3_aa: CSVVGVSTKSDEQYF

d_call: .
clone_size: once
v_call: TRBV30
j_call: TRBJ1-3
cdr3_nt: TGTGCCTGGAGTGTTGGCAAATCCGGAAACACCATATATTTT
cdr3_aa: CAWSVGKSGNTIYF

d_call: .
clone_size: .
v_call: TRBV19
j_call: TRBJ2-5
cdr3_nt: TGTGCCAGCCTCGGATCCCAAGAGACCCAGTACTTC
cdr3_aa: CASLGSQETQYF

d_call: .
clone_size: .
v_call: TRBV6-2/TRBV6-3
j_call: TRBJ2-2
cdr3_nt: TGTGCCAGCACTAAGGAGGTTATCGGCACCGGGGAGCTGTTTTTT
cdr3_aa: CASTKEVIGTGELFF

d_call: .
clone_size: once
v_call: TRBV6-5
j_call: TRBJ1-2
cdr3_nt: TGTGCCAGCAGTTTTGGCCCCTATGGCTACACCTTC
cdr3_aa: CASSFGPYGYTF

d_call: .
clone_size: few
v_call: TRBV30
j_call: TRBJ1-2
cdr3_nt: TGTGCCTGGAGTCTCCTGAACTATGGCTACACCTTC
cdr3_aa: CAWSLLNYGYTF

d_call: .
clone_size: .
v_call: TRBV5-1
j_call: TRBJ1-2
cdr3_nt: TGTGCCAGCAGCTTAGGCCGGCAGATCGGGTATGGCTACACCTTC
cdr3_aa: CASSLGRQIGYGYTF

d_call: TRBD1
clone_size: few
v_call: TRBV6-5
j_call: TRBJ2-1
cdr3_nt: TGTGCCAGCAGCCGTCAGGGGGTTGAGCAGTTCTTC
cdr3_aa: CASSRQGVEQFF

d_call: TRBD1
clone_size: .
v_call: TRBV19
j_call: TRBJ2-7
cdr3_nt: TGTGCCAGTAGCCGCGGACAGGGCTACGAGCAGTACTTC
cdr3_aa: CASSRGQGYEQYF

d_call: .
clone_size: .
v_call: TRBV19
j_call: TRBJ1-2
cdr3_nt: TGTGCCAGTAGTCCTAAGGGGGGAACCTATGGCTACACCTTC
cdr3_aa: CASSPKGGTYGYTF

d_call: .
clone_size: .
v_call: TRBV5-4
j_call: TRBJ2-7
cdr3_nt: TGTGCCAGCAGCTTTTTCTCGGGCGGGACACTTAAGGACGAGCAGTACTTC
cdr3_aa: CASSFFSGGTLKDEQYF

d_call: .
clone_size: .
v_call: TRBV7-6
j_call: TRBJ2-7
cdr3_nt: TGTGCCAGCAGCCCGGGTCCTAACTACGAGCAGTACTTC
cdr3_aa: CASSPGPNYEQYF

d_call: TRBD1
clone_size: once
v_call: TRBV20-1
j_call: TRBJ1-2
cdr3_nt: TGCAGTGCTAGATCAAAAGGGGGCAACGGCTACACCTTC
cdr3_aa: CSARSKGGNGYTF

d_call: .
clone_size: .
v_call: TRBV27
j_call: TRBJ2-3
cdr3_nt: TGTGCCAGCAGCGAACGGGATACGCAGTATTTT
cdr3_aa: CASSERDTQYF

d_call: .
clone_size: .
v_call: TRBV6-2/TRBV6-3
j_call: TRBJ1-3
cdr3_nt: TGTGCCAGCAGCTGGGACGGATACTCTGGAAACACCATATATTTT
cdr3_aa: CASSWDGYSGNTIYF

d_call: TRBD2
clone_size: once
v_call: TRBV6-1
j_call: TRBJ2-2
cdr3_nt: TGTGCCAGCAGCCCGACTAGCGGGAGGGCGAACACCGGGGAGCTGTTTTTT
cdr3_aa: CASSPTSGRANTGELFF

d_call: TRBD1
clone_size: .
v_call: TRBV6-5
j_call: TRBJ1-2
cdr3_nt: TGTGCCAGCAGTGAATCGGTTAGGGCAGGGGGCGACTATGGCTACACCTTC
cdr3_aa: CASSESVRAGGDYGYTF

d_call: .
clone_size: .
v_call: TRBV29-1
j_call: TRBJ2-7
cdr3_nt: TGCAGCGTTTCGTCCGGGACCATCTACGAGCAGTACTTC
cdr3_aa: CSVSSGTIYEQYF

d_call: TRBD1
clone_size: .
v_call: TRBV12-3/TRBV12-4
j_call: TRBJ1-1
cdr3_nt: TGTGCCAGCAGCTCGGACAGGGGCTACATGATGAACACTGAAGCTTTCTTT
cdr3_aa: CASSSDRGYMMNTEAFF

d_call: TRBD1
clone_size: once
v_call: TRBV7-9
j_call: TRBJ1-1
cdr3_nt: TGTGCCAGCAGCTTAGCTGACAGGGGGTGGGCTTTCTTT
cdr3_aa: CASSLADRGWAFF

d_call: .
clone_size: .
v_call: TRBV12-3/TRBV12-4
j_call: TRBJ2-3
cdr3_nt: TGTGCCAGCAGTTTAGGGGATGGGGATACGCAGTATTTT
cdr3_aa: CASSLGDGDTQYF

d_call: .
clone_size: medium-sized
v_call: TRBV29-1
j_call: TRBJ2-5
cdr3_nt: TGCAGCGTGAACCAGGCACAAGAGACCCAGTACTTC
cdr3_aa: CSVNQAQETQYF

d_call: .
clone_size: .
v_call: TRBV27
j_call: TRBJ2-7
cdr3_nt: TGTGCCAGCACCCTTTATGGGGGGCCTGGCTCCTACGAGCAGTACTTC
cdr3_aa: CASTLYGGPGSYEQYF

d_call: TRBD1
clone_size: .
v_call: TRBV6-2/TRBV6-3
j_call: TRBJ1-4
cdr3_nt: TGTGCCAGCAGCCCCTGGACAGGAACTAATGAAAAACTGTTTTTT
cdr3_aa: CASSPWTGTNEKLFF

d_call: TRBD1
clone_size: .
v_call: TRBV27
j_call: TRBJ1-2
cdr3_nt: TGTGCCAGCGGTTTGGGACAGGGAACGGGTGGCTACACCTTC
cdr3_aa: CASGLGQGTGGYTF

d_call: TRBD2
clone_size: .
v_call: TRBV20-1
j_call: TRBJ2-7
cdr3_nt: TGCAGTGCGGACGGGACTAGCGGGAGTCTCTACGAGCAGTACTTC
cdr3_aa: CSADGTSGSLYEQYF

d_call: TRBD2
clone_size: .
v_call: TRBV12-3/TRBV12-4
j_call: TRBJ2-7
cdr3_nt: TGTGCCAGCAGGGGACTAGCGGTGGACGAGCAGTACTTC
cdr3_aa: CASRGLAVDEQYF